This TCR beta chain was recorded in a study of shared clonotypes between healthy human individuals (dated by TCRdb to between 2020 and 2021). Regarding the research as a whole: The cohort included a few men and two women between 18 and 49 years of age. Between about 0.85 and 9.5 billion PBMCs per donor were obtained by leukapheresis. To increase sequencing depth and limit assay-specific biases, different laboratories used diverse techniques to prepare libraries and sequence TCR repertoires. Per donor, three plates each were used for CD4 naive and CD4 memory, two for CD8 naive, and one for CD8 memory. To estimate repertoire size and how much clonotypes are shared between individuals, the study performed deep sequencing of blood TCR repertoires from a few healthy adults.

The donors were healthy, HIV-negative adults who had no recently reported acute infections or vaccinations. Only Caucasian adults living in Nashville, Tennessee, USA were represented among the donors. CD4+ T cells were enriched by magnetic negative selection, after which naive cells were positively selected on CD45RA and the negative fraction was taken as the memory subset. After blood collection by leukapheresis, PBMCs were isolated using Ficoll-Histopaque density gradient centrifugation and then cryopreserved in the vapor phase of liquid nitrogen. Analytical flow cytometry was used to check the purity and quantity of each magnetically sorted T cell population. Genomic DNA was isolated from every sorted fraction and measured by UV absorbance on a Nanodrop 2000c. What the authors observed across the whole study: Even with the large sequencing depth, rarefaction of the sorted-subset datasets indicated that sequencing was incomplete. The genetic and exposure-history diversity represented was limited by the small number of donors. Sampling was limited to blood, and TCR repertoires in tissue likely differ from TCR repertoires in blood. Pairwise subsampling indicated that sequencing depth was expected to affect the degree of clonotype sharing among donors. Compared with non-shared clonotypes, the clonotypes found in all four sorted-subset donors had higher generation probabilities. Sharing across several donors was observed for approximately 4.6% of naive CD4, about 3.2% of naive CD8, over 2% of memory CD4, and about 0.4% of memory CD8 clonotypes. Naive subsets generally had larger estimated clonotype richness than memory subsets did.

With regard to this clone: It lacks a known antigen. Per-nucleotide qualities are absent, and no much larger clonotype sits a single base away.

Using the deep immunoSEQ assay, multiplex PCR amplified TCR CDR3 regions from genomic DNA. Genomic DNA extracted from each cell subset was distributed evenly over all wells of several immunoSEQ 96-well plates, and each plate served as one replicate. For sorted subsets, around 200 ng genomic DNA, equal to 25,000 to 35,000 T cell genomes, was loaded into each replicate PCR. The purified libraries were quantified using a Qubit 3.0 fluorometer, sized with a Bioanalyzer 2100, and then quantified again using the KAPA Library Quantification kit. Every immunoSEQ 96-well plate was sequenced on a separate single-read 150-cycle Illumina NextSeq 550 flow cell. As for the authors' bioinformatics: Because the immunoSEQ output held only junctional sequences and lacked quality scores, the filtering could not match the filtering applied to full-length reads. Sequences were annotated with PyIR, a Python wrapper for IgBLAST v1.9, and V/J genes and CDR3 were assigned using IMGT germline references. Reads were removed for weak V/J assignments (E-value above 1e-6), missing CDR3, stop codons, out-of-frame junctions, or ambiguous translated residues. V3J clonotypes were defined by identical inferred V gene, J gene, and CDR3 amino acid sequence. The percentage overlap between two repertoires was calculated by dividing the number of shared unique clonotypes by the size of the smaller repertoire. RTK rarefaction, the Chao1 estimator, and Recon v2.1 estimates of unobserved clonotypes were used to assess repertoire richness. OLGA was used to compute generation probabilities for all TCRbeta clonotypes that the gDNA method yielded from a handful of donors. Sourced from immuneACCESS, this table was stored by TCRdb with only in-frame sequences that have V and J called. A share of the clones is absent; for the studies checked, an unresolved V gene accounts for under half, and the remainder has no known explanation. D and trimming come from the DNA, and the V and J calls and clone size come from that table. The sample table holds roughly 2 million clones, of which around 95% were seen once. Of the sample, 0.13% is held by the ten largest clones.

The CDR3 has 13 amino acids, counting the end cysteine and phenylalanine. Only the CDR3 DNA stays, 39 bases, in frame from base 1. Via the germline V gene, CDR1 is MNHEY and CDR2 SVGAGI. Relative to germline, V is missing 7 bases and J is missing 10 bases, with 12 bases of the junction outside any gene match. Sequencing input: naive CD4+ T cells sorted from blood. The sample's cell subset or site label, decoded: CD45RA+ positively selected. The rearrangement combines TRBV6-5 with TRBJ1-1; 7 junctional bases match TRBD1. This receptor was obtained from a man aged 18 to 30 in good health. The nucleotide sequence reads as follows: TGTGCCAGCAACCAGGGCAGGGGGTCCGCAGCTTTCTTT. Its protein reads: CASNQGRGSAAFF.